This T cell receptor (beta chain) came from a study of early T cells in non-severe SARS-CoV-2 infection. Study-wide context: Sequencing targeted bulk RNA from unsorted whole blood, leaving chains unpaired.

Trimming stripped 5 bases from V and 5 bases from J, with 10 bases between. Germline values: CDR1 SGHTA, CDR2 FQGNSA. The CDR3 loop spans 13 amino acids. Unique molecular identifier tags were affixed to discrete cDNA molecules. TCRdb re-called the 5' RACE reads with MiXCR, one entry per CDR3 protein. The sample shows under 45,000 distinct CDR3 sequences, roughly a tenth of them seen only once. The J gene is TRBJ2-1, the V gene TRBV7-2; D is ambiguous. The clonotype originates from an adult who was a healthcare worker with PCR-confirmed SARS-CoV-2 infection or an uninfected control (not recorded which). The sequencing sample was made of whole blood. CDR3 loop: CASSLDGHNEQFF. The CDR3 coding sequence is TGTGCCAGCAGCCTCGACGGACACAATGAGCAGTTCTTC.